This is a list of T cell receptor beta chains from one sample in a study of long-term antiretroviral therapy in people with HIV. The repertoire was sequenced with immunoSEQ multiplex PCR; TCRdb's copy has only in-frame clones and lacks some. The table records tens of thousands of clones, roughly four fifths of them present only once. This material consisted of unsorted PBMCs, taken 1 year after starting antiretroviral therapy. The receptor source for this set is a man aged 18-30 years with HIV. Each CDR3 is given with its conserved first and last residue. A D gene is named only where the DNA matches it firmly. Size is omitted from some rows. Given values are once, few, many or a class for expanded clones.

CDR3nt,CDR3aa,v_gene,abundance,j_gene,d_gene
TGTGCCAGCAGTTTGGACAGGGGATACACTGAAGCTTTCTTT,CASSLDRGYTEAFF,TRBV27,medium-sized,TRBJ1-1,TRBD1
TGCGCCAGCAGCCAGAAGGGACAGGGATTATACAATGAGCAGTTCTTC,CASSQKGQGLYNEQFF,TRBV4-3,once,TRBJ2-1,TRBD1
TGCGCCAGCAGGGGCGCCGGGAGGGGGGGCGGCGAGCAGTTCTTC,CASRGAGRGGGEQFF,TRBV4-1,-,TRBJ2-1,TRBD2
TGTGCCAGCAGCCCTACTCGGCGCTCTGGAAACACCATATATTTT,CASSPTRRSGNTIYF,TRBV14,-,TRBJ1-3,-
TGTGCCAGCAAGGCGGGACGGAACACCGGGGAGCTGTTTTTT,CASKAGRNTGELFF,TRBV28,once,TRBJ2-2,-
TGTGCCAGCTTCGGGGCGCGGACTGAAGCTTTCTTT,CASFGARTEAFF,TRBV14,-,TRBJ1-1,-
TGTGCCAGCAGCTCCGTGAACGGTGAGCAGTTCTTC,CASSSVNGEQFF,TRBV7-9,-,TRBJ2-1,-
TGTGCCAGCAGTTACGGGGTCAGCAATCAGCCCCAGCATTTT,CASSYGVSNQPQHF,TRBV6-5,-,TRBJ1-5,-
TGTGCCAGCAGTTACTCGATAGGCTACAATGAGCAGTTCTTC,CASSYSIGYNEQFF,TRBV6-5,-,TRBJ2-1,-
TGTGCCAGCAGCCCCCAAGGGGGGAACTATGGCTACACCTTC,CASSPQGGNYGYTF,TRBV25-1,-,TRBJ1-2,-
TGCGCCAGCAGCCAAGATGCAGCGGGCTCCTACGAGCAGTACTTC,CASSQDAAGSYEQYF,TRBV4-3,-,TRBJ2-7,-
TGCGCCAGCAGCTTGGGGACAGGGGGAGTCTATGGCTACACCTTC,CASSLGTGGVYGYTF,TRBV5-1,once,TRBJ1-2,TRBD1
TGTGCCAGCATTGGACCTTCCTACGAGCAGTACTTC,CASIGPSYEQYF,TRBV25-1,few,TRBJ2-7,-
TGTGCCAGCTCACCACGGACAGGCTCCTACGAGCAGTACTTC,CASSPRTGSYEQYF,TRBV18,-,TRBJ2-7,TRBD1
TGCGCCAGCAGCTTGAGATTGAGTGGGATGCCCTATGGCTACACCTTC,CASSLRLSGMPYGYTF,TRBV5-1,-,TRBJ1-2,-
TGTGCCAGCAGACGGGACGGGAACACTGAAGCTTTCTTT,CASRRDGNTEAFF,TRBV6-5,-,TRBJ1-1,-
TGTGCCAGCGGACAGGGGGACACTGAAGCTTTCTTT,CASGQGDTEAFF,TRBV25-1,-,TRBJ1-1,TRBD1
TGTGCCAGTAGTATAACCGCTAATGAGCAGTTCTTC,CASSITANEQFF,TRBV19,-,TRBJ2-1,-
TGCGCCAGCAGCCAAGATGGGTACACTGAAGCTTTCTTT,CASSQDGYTEAFF,TRBV4-1,-,TRBJ1-1,-
TGTGCCAGCAGCGAGACAGGGTCGTACGAGCAGTACTTC,CASSETGSYEQYF,TRBV13,few,TRBJ2-7,TRBD1
TGCGCCAGCAGCTTAGCCCCGGGCAAAAACATTCAGTACTTC,CASSLAPGKNIQYF,TRBV4-1,once,TRBJ2-4,-
TGTGCCAGCAGCCTCATAGAAAGCACAGATACGCAGTATTTT,CASSLIESTDTQYF,TRBV5-6,-,TRBJ2-3,-
TGTGCCAGCAGTGACGGTGGAAACACCATATATTTT,CASSDGGNTIYF,TRBV25-1,-,TRBJ1-3,-
TGCGCCAGCAGTGACCCGTATGGCTACACCTTC,CASSDPYGYTF,TRBV10-2,-,TRBJ1-2,-
TGTGCCAGCAGCCCCGGGCCGCGCTCCTACGAGCAGTACTTC,CASSPGPRSYEQYF,TRBV13,-,TRBJ2-7,-
TGCGCCAGCAGCCATAGGGACAGGATCAAGGATGGCTACACCTTC,CASSHRDRIKDGYTF,TRBV4-1,few,TRBJ1-2,TRBD1
TGCGCCAGCAGCCAAGCAGTTCAAGGTGGGGAAAAACTGTTTTTT,CASSQAVQGGEKLFF,TRBV4-1,-,TRBJ1-4,-
TGTGCCAGCAGCCCCGACAGGGGGAACACTGAAGCTTTCTTT,CASSPDRGNTEAFF,TRBV7-6,-,TRBJ1-1,TRBD1
TGCGCCAGCAGCTCGACAGGGAGCTCCTATAATTCACCCCTCCACTTT,CASSSTGSSYNSPLHF,TRBV5-1,-,TRBJ1-6,TRBD1
TGTGCCAGCAGTGACGGACAGCTCAATCAGCCCCAGCATTTT,CASSDGQLNQPQHF,TRBV9,-,TRBJ1-5,-
TGTGCCAGCAGTTTTTCCCCTTCCTACGAGCAGTACTTC,CASSFSPSYEQYF,TRBV27,-,TRBJ2-7,-
TGTGCCAGCCTATATTCCCGGACAGAGAAGACCTATGGCTACACCTTC,CASLYSRTEKTYGYTF,TRBV25-1,-,TRBJ1-2,-
TGTGCCAGCAGCCCACGACAGGGTAATGACTATGGCTACACCTTC,CASSPRQGNDYGYTF,TRBV7-2,few,TRBJ1-2,TRBD1
TGTGCCAGCAGCTCATACAGGGAGGAGAGCGGGGAGCTGTTTTTT,CASSSYREESGELFF,TRBV11-2,once,TRBJ2-2,-
TGTGCCAGCAGCTTCGGGACAGGGAGATACAATGAGCAGTTCTTC,CASSFGTGRYNEQFF,TRBV7-3,-,TRBJ2-1,TRBD1
TGTGCCAGTCGGGACAGGGTCTATGGCTACACCTTC,CASRDRVYGYTF,TRBV19,-,TRBJ1-2,TRBD1
TGTGCCAGCAGTCCCCCGGGACTTTACTATGGCTACACCTTC,CASSPPGLYYGYTF,TRBV28,-,TRBJ1-2,-
TGCGCCAGCAGCCAAGGGCCGGGACAGGGGCTATCACGGGGTGGCTACACCTTC,CASSQGPGQGLSRGGYTF,TRBV4-1,-,TRBJ1-2,TRBD1
TGTGCCAGCAGCTTGATGACAGCTGCCTACGAGCAGTACTTC,CASSLMTAAYEQYF,TRBV5-4,-,TRBJ2-7,-
TGCGCCAGCAGCCTGGGGGACAGAATACTCTACGAGCAGTACTTC,CASSLGDRILYEQYF,TRBV5-1,-,TRBJ2-7,TRBD1
TGTGCCAGCAGCTTTGGGGAGACCCAGTACTTC,CASSFGETQYF,TRBV5-6,-,TRBJ2-5,-
TGCAGCGTTGGCCTCCCGACGGGCGCGGGGACCTTC,CSVGLPTGAGTF,TRBV29-1,-,TRBJ1-2,-
TGTGCCAGCAGCTTTCTCGGGGTGTCCGGGGAGCTGTTTTTT,CASSFLGVSGELFF,TRBV5-4,-,TRBJ2-2,-
TGTGCCAGCAGTCTGGGACAGAACTCCTACAATGAGCAGTTCTTC,CASSLGQNSYNEQFF,TRBV7-8,once,TRBJ2-1,TRBD1
TGTGCCAGCCGACCCGTGCAGGGGGGCACTGAAGCTTTCTTT,CASRPVQGGTEAFF,TRBV19,-,TRBJ1-1,TRBD1
TGTGCCAGCAGTTTACTATTTGGTTCACCCCTCCACTTT,CASSLLFGSPLHF,TRBV27,-,TRBJ1-6,-
TGTGCCAGTAGTCTCTCTGAGGGAAACACTGAAGCTTTCTTT,CASSLSEGNTEAFF,TRBV19,-,TRBJ1-1,-
TGTGCCAGCTCACTTGAGAGGGCCATGAACACTGAAGCTTTCTTT,CASSLERAMNTEAFF,TRBV18,-,TRBJ1-1,-
TGTGCCAGCAGTCAAGTACAGGGGCTAGACACTGAAGCTTTCTTT,CASSQVQGLDTEAFF,TRBV6-5,-,TRBJ1-1,TRBD1
TGTGCCACGCGATCACAGGGACCCTACGAGCAGTACTTC,CATRSQGPYEQYF,TRBV6-6,-,TRBJ2-7,-
TGTGCCAGCAGCCGGGTTTCTAGCGGGGCAAACGAGCAGTACTTC,CASSRVSSGANEQYF,TRBV7-9,-,TRBJ2-7,TRBD2
TGCGCCAGCAGCTTGGAGAAGACAGGCCAACCTACCTACGAGCAGTACTTC,CASSLEKTGQPTYEQYF,TRBV5-1,-,TRBJ2-7,-
TGTGCCAGCAGCGTAGACGGCCGGAGCTCCTATAATTCACCCCTCCACTTT,CASSVDGRSSYNSPLHF,TRBV9,-,TRBJ1-6,-
TGCGCCAGCAGCTTGGAAGGCCACAGTGGCACCGGGGAGCTGTTTTTT,CASSLEGHSGTGELFF,TRBV5-1,-,TRBJ2-2,-
TGCGCCAGCAGTGAGTCCAGGACAGGGTCTATTACCGGGGAGCTGTTTTTT,CASSESRTGSITGELFF,TRBV10-1,once,TRBJ2-2,TRBD1
TGTGCCAGCTCACTAATACAGGAGACGAACACTGAAGCTTTCTTT,CASSLIQETNTEAFF,TRBV18,-,TRBJ1-1,-
TGTGCCAGCAGTGAACAGGGGGCGCCTGAGCAGTTCTTC,CASSEQGAPEQFF,TRBV25-1,-,TRBJ2-1,TRBD1
TGTGCCAGCAGGCCGGACAGGGCAGGGTATGAAAAACTGTTTTTT,CASRPDRAGYEKLFF,TRBV28,-,TRBJ1-4,TRBD1
TGTGCCAGCTCACCTCAGAACAATGAGCAGTTCTTC,CASSPQNNEQFF,TRBV18,-,TRBJ2-1,-